This T cell receptor (beta chain) comes out of a study of blood T cell repertoires in COVID-19. Study-level information: Donors in the United States, Italy and Spain gave samples during acute or convalescent COVID-19.

Authors' data handling: Reference gene primer amplification yielded estimated nucleated cell counts. Here immunoSEQ multiplex PCR was the method, and the copy in TCRdb shows in-frame clones only, minus some. The V and J calls and clone size come from that table; D and trimming were worked out from the DNA. The sample has some 320,000 clones, over 75% seen once. Membership in each cohort depended on participant-reported clinical history. Recovered Cohort 3 donors showed two negative PCRs, clearance, or symptom resolution. V was clipped by 8 bases and J by 2 bases; unmatched bases: 3. CDR1 and CDR2 (germline): SGHDN, FVKESK. This CDR3 is built from 14 residues.

The rearrangement links TRBV14 to TRBJ2-5; 12 nucleotides align to TRBD2. This receptor was taken from a woman between 25 and 40 years old who had recovered from COVID-19. What was sequenced was PBMCs or T cells enriched from blood (not recorded which). The CDR3 nucleotides read TGTGCCAGCCAACTAGCGGGGGGTCAAGAGACCCAGTACTTC. Translating it yields CASQLAGGQETQYF.